This T cell receptor (beta chain) was obtained from a study of brain T cells in children with intractable seizures. Libraries were prepared by immunoSEQ multiplex PCR; TCRdb keeps only in-frame clonotypes and omits some of them. The table shows 340,000 or so clones, with approximately 93% occurring only once. Concerning this clone itself: The antigen remains unidentified.

General study results and limits: Absence of clones before surgery may stem from lower sequencing depth. Viral specificity was inferred only from CDR3 similarity; HCMV serostatus was unknown.

V was clipped by 10 bases and J by 2 bases, with 18 bases between them. Germline V lookup: CDR1 MNHNY, CDR2 SVGAGI (reference sequence). This CDR3 region has 14 residues. This sample's time point: blood from clinic visit 5 months post-surgery; TSC patient then seizure free. V usage is TRBV6-6 and J usage is TRBJ2-7; D is possibly TRBD1 or TRBD2 (5 bases each). The origin of this receptor is a boy in the first two years of life with tuberous sclerosis and intractable seizures. The sequencing here drew on peripheral blood, taken roughly 5 months after surgery. The CDR3, as DNA: TGTGCCATTGGCCCAGGGACCGGGGCCTACGAGCAGTACTTC. The encoded protein is CAIGPGTGAYEQYF.